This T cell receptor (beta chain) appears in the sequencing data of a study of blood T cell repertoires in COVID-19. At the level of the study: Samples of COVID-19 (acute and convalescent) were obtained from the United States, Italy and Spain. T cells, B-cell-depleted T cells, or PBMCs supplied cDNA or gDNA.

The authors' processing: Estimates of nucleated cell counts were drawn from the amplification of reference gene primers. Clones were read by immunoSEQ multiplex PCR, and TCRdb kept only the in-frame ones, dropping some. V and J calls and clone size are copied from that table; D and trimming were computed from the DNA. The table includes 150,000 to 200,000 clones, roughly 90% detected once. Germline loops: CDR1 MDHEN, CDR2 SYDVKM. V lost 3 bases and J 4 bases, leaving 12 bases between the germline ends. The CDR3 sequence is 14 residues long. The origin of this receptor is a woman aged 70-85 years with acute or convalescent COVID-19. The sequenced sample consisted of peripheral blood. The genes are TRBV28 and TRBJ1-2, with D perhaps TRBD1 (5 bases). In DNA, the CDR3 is TGTGCCAGCAGTTTGGGGGGTTTGGTCTATGGCTACACCTTC. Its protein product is CASSLGGLVYGYTF.